The rows below give T cell receptor beta chains drawn from one sample of a study of cytomegalovirus exposure and HLA in healthy donors. The table came from immunoSEQ multiplex PCR; TCRdb's copy has only in-frame clones and leaves some out. The sample lists approximately 110,000 clones, approximately 15% seen once, with under 2.5% in the top ten. The source material was PBMCs. The origin of the receptors is a woman younger than 35 in good health and CMV-seronegative. Each CDR3 is given without its conserved first and last residue. Each record gives: J gene, V gene, clone size, CDR3 protein. The size field is filled for only some rows; it gives once, few, many or a size class.

TRBJ1-3,TRBV10-3,few,AISESTGHSGNTIY
TRBJ2-1,TRBV25-1,.,ASSEYRGIPYNEQF
TRBJ2-7,TRBV27,.,ASSTRQGAPADEQY
TRBJ1-1,TRBV6-5,few,ASSIGGTEAF
TRBJ2-2,TRBV7-3,.,ASSPSTWTGAGELF
TRBJ2-7,TRBV29-1,few,SVEEGRGDYEQY
TRBJ2-2,TRBV29-1,few,SVAGTGELF
TRBJ1-1,TRBV6-7,.,ASSYSRRGSTEAF
TRBJ2-7,TRBV10-1,few,ASRIEIRLGYREEQY
TRBJ2-2,TRBV2,.,ASTQGSSNTGELF
TRBJ2-3,TRBV29-1,.,SVEDGEGLTDTQY
TRBJ1-4,TRBV7-9,.,ASSLSKGEAGEKLF
TRBJ2-6,TRBV18,.,ASSPRTGEAGANVLT
TRBJ2-7,TRBV7-9,.,ASSGTGSGEQY
TRBJ1-3,TRBV29-1,few,SVGLTGLSGNTIY
TRBJ2-3,TRBV14,.,ASSQVGGSTDTQY
TRBJ1-1,TRBV6-1,few,ASSEAGSEAEAF
TRBJ2-5,TRBV2,once,ATVVGIFAEAQY
TRBJ2-5,TRBV5-8,few,ASRPSSFFGTQY
TRBJ1-2,TRBV27,.,ASSLSPRRPSLYGYT
TRBJ2-2,TRBV2,few,ASSEQGLRTGELF
TRBJ2-7,TRBV29-1,many,SVVIQGFRLYEQY
TRBJ1-2,TRBV4-1,.,ASSLQAGLDYGYT
TRBJ2-1,TRBV9,few,ASSVAGSAEQF
TRBJ1-2,TRBV5-1,few,ASSSRQGAYGYT
TRBJ1-2,TRBV28,few,ASSLLGSYYGYT
TRBJ2-1,TRBV5-4,once,ASSGGGIGNEQF